The clone carrying this T cell receptor (beta chain) was recorded only once. Its specificity is unknown. Diagnosing involved the use of clinical symptoms, serum thyroxine and TRAb, thyroid ultrasound and orbital computed tomography. A roughly 9.3 ml volume of fresh peripheral blood provided the PBMCs. What was amplified from RNA transcripts were TCR beta CDR3 regions. A set of HTBI primers served as the primers for a first-round RT-PCR of the TCR CDR3. Via MiXCR, TCRdb re-called the multiplex PCR reads, giving one row per CDR3 protein. The data show hundreds of thousands of distinct CDR3 sequences, with around 39% seen just once and 7.5% to 9.5% held by the top ten. CDR1 and CDR2 from the germline V gene are WSHSY and SAAADI. Germline trimming cut 6 bases from V and 4 bases from J; bases unmatched to any gene: 11. The CDR3 loop spans 15 amino acids. This specimen comes from a study of T cells in Graves' hyperthyroidism and ophthalmopathy.

Study-level points and caveats: Ophthalmopathy was predicted by the model a median of about 6.5 months ahead of onset. The majority of expanded thyroid clonotypes above 0.001 also appeared in blood.

The clonotype comes from a man between 18 and 29 years old with Graves' hyperthyroidism. Sequenced sample: blood. The chain has TRBV10-2 and TRBJ1-2, with 7 bases matching TRBD1. The CDR3 nucleotides read TGCGCCAGCAGCCCGACGAGGACAGGAACCTATGGCTACACCTTC. Translation gives CASSPTRTGTYGYTF.